This is a list of T cell receptor beta chains from one sample in a study of T cells after yellow fever vaccination. TCRdb itself ran the 5' RACE reads through MiXCR, one entry per CDR3 protein. Among 550,000 to 750,000 distinct CDR3 sequences listed, approximately 15% were seen once. The sequences come from PBMCs, collected on the day of the yellow fever booster vaccination. The receptor set was obtained from a man in his thirties or forties who received the YFV17D yellow fever vaccine. CDR3s include the opening cysteine and the closing phenylalanine or tryptophan. Each record gives: D gene, J gene, V gene, clone size, CDR3 protein, CDR3 DNA. D genes are given only for firm matches. Clone size is stated in some rows and not others, as once, few, many or a class when expanded.

>NA|TRBJ1-1|TRBV7-9|many
CASSLGTANTEAFF
TGTGCCAGCAGCTTAGGGACGGCGAACACTGAAGCTTTCTTT
>NA|TRBJ1-4|TRBV9|many
CASSVGLREKLFF
TGTGCCAGCAGCGTAGGCCTGCGGGAAAAACTGTTTTTT
>NA|TRBJ2-1|TRBV7-9|NA
CASSETASGQFF
TGTGCCAGCAGCGAGACAGCTTCGGGGCAGTTCTTC
>NA|TRBJ2-5|TRBV18|NA
CASSRQRETQYF
TGTGCCAGCTCACGTCAGCGTGAGACCCAGTACTTC
>TRBD2|TRBJ2-7|TRBV6-1|few
CASTAGGGYEQYF
TGTGCCAGCACGGCGGGAGGGGGATACGAGCAGTACTTC
>TRBD2|TRBJ2-1|TRBV9|few
CASSVGTGLAVRWVSYNEQFF
TGTGCCAGCAGCGTAGGGACGGGACTAGCGGTTAGATGGGTTTCCTACAATGAGCAGTTCTTC
>NA|TRBJ2-7|TRBV2|few
CASGGKDAVDYEQYF
TGTGCCAGCGGTGGAAAAGACGCGGTCGACTACGAGCAGTACTTC
>NA|TRBJ2-1|TRBV27|few
CASITSWGNNEQFF
TGTGCCAGCATCACCTCCTGGGGGAACAACGAGCAGTTCTTC
>NA|TRBJ2-7|TRBV2|NA
CASISGSSYEQYF
TGTGCCAGCATTAGCGGATCCTCCTACGAGCAGTACTTC
>TRBD1|TRBJ1-2|TRBV4-3|few
CASSQDQDRRYGYTF
TGCGCCAGCAGCCAAGATCAGGACAGGCGTTATGGCTACACCTTC
>NA|TRBJ1-6|TRBV21-1|NA
CASDREGGYNSPLHF
TGTGCCAGCGACAGGGAAGGGGGTTATAATTCACCCCTCCACTTT
>TRBD2|TRBJ2-7|TRBV6-2/TRBV6-3|many
CASRPTSREQYF
TGTGCCAGCAGGCCGACTAGCCGCGAGCAGTACTTC
>NA|TRBJ2-1|TRBV14|few
CASSRNREQFF
TGTGCCAGCAGTCGAAACAGGGAGCAGTTCTTC
>NA|TRBJ2-7|TRBV4-1|NA
CASSQGAGLTYEQYF
TGCGCCAGCAGCCAAGGAGCAGGGCTCACCTACGAGCAGTACTTC
>NA|TRBJ2-2|TRBV7-2|few
CASSPRTNLGELFF
TGTGCCAGCAGCCCCCGGACAAACCTCGGGGAGCTGTTTTTT
>NA|TRBJ2-5|TRBV24-1|NA
CATSDFRPGQETQYF
TGTGCCACCAGTGATTTCCGGCCGGGGCAAGAGACCCAGTACTTC
>NA|TRBJ2-1|TRBV28|few
CASSLIGLREQFF
TGTGCCAGCAGTTTAATCGGTTTACGTGAGCAGTTCTTC
>TRBD2|TRBJ2-3|TRBV20-1|NA
CSASALKTSGTDTQYF
TGCAGTGCTAGTGCCCTTAAGACTAGCGGCACAGATACGCAGTATTTT
>NA|TRBJ2-2|TRBV4-3|NA
CASSQDPGAGELFF
TGCGCCAGCAGCCAAGATCCGGGGGCCGGGGAGCTGTTTTTT
>NA|TRBJ2-1|TRBV12-3/TRBV12-4|few
CASSPTAGVTLEQFF
TGTGCCAGCAGTCCGACCGCCGGTGTAACGTTAGAGCAGTTCTTC
>TRBD2|TRBJ2-7|TRBV7-2|NA
CASSLSRDYSYEQYF
TGTGCCAGCAGCCTCAGCCGGGACTACTCCTACGAGCAGTACTTC
>NA|TRBJ2-7|TRBV6-1|few
CASRSTWDSSYEQYF
TGTGCCAGCAGGTCGACCTGGGACTCATCCTACGAGCAGTACTTC
>TRBD2|TRBJ2-3|TRBV5-6|NA
CASSGSGSEDTQYF
TGTGCCAGCAGCGGTAGCGGGAGTGAAGATACGCAGTATTTT
>NA|TRBJ2-6|TRBV6-6|NA
CASTQAGANVLTF
TGTGCCAGCACGCAGGCCGGGGCCAACGTCCTGACTTTC
>TRBD1|TRBJ2-7|TRBV12-3/TRBV12-4|NA
CASSQQDRTSYEQYF
TGTGCCAGCAGCCAGCAGGACAGGACCTCCTACGAGCAGTACTTC
>TRBD1|TRBJ1-2|TRBV25-1|few
CASSERTGRGGYTF
TGTGCCAGCAGTGAACGGACAGGGAGAGGTGGCTACACCTTC
>TRBD2|TRBJ2-1|TRBV10-3|few
CAIERTSGSEEQFF
TGTGCCATCGAGCGGACTAGCGGGAGTGAGGAGCAGTTCTTC
>NA|TRBJ2-5|TRBV25-1|NA
CASSELRAETQYF
TGTGCCAGCAGTGAGCTCAGGGCCGAGACCCAGTACTTC
>NA|TRBJ1-1|TRBV3-1|few
CASSQAALGSRGTEAFF
TGTGCCAGCAGCCAAGCAGCCCTCGGGAGCCGGGGTACTGAAGCTTTCTTT
>NA|TRBJ2-5|TRBV20-1|NA
CSATHAYESETQYF
TGCAGTGCTACCCACGCATATGAATCAGAGACCCAGTACTTC
>NA|TRBJ1-4|TRBV7-9|NA
CASSRRDGAELFF
TGTGCCAGCAGCCGGAGGGATGGAGCCGAGCTGTTTTTT
>NA|TRBJ2-5|TRBV29-1|few
CSVETTWGVGTQYF
TGCAGCGTTGAAACAACATGGGGGGTAGGGACCCAGTACTTC
>NA|TRBJ2-5|TRBV28|many
CASRAGMETQYF
TGTGCCAGCAGGGCAGGGATGGAGACCCAGTACTTC
>NA|TRBJ2-3|TRBV7-2|few
CASSLSSWETDTQYF
TGTGCCAGCAGCTTAAGCTCATGGGAGACAGATACGCAGTATTTT
>TRBD1|TRBJ1-4|TRBV2|NA
CASSDRQGGEKLFF
TGTGCCAGCAGTGACAGGCAGGGGGGTGAAAAACTGTTTTTT
>NA|TRBJ2-2|TRBV12-3/TRBV12-4|NA
CASVDGELFF
TGTGCCAGCGTCGACGGGGAGCTGTTTTTT
>NA|TRBJ2-5|TRBV2|NA
CASSDVMETQYF
TGTGCCAGCAGTGACGTCATGGAGACCCAGTACTTC
>TRBD2|TRBJ2-7|TRBV12-3/TRBV12-4|few
CASGVALAGGGEQYF
TGTGCCAGCGGAGTTGCACTAGCGGGAGGGGGCGAGCAGTACTTC
>NA|TRBJ2-5|TRBV20-1|few
CSARVPQETQYF
TGCAGTGCTAGAGTTCCTCAAGAGACCCAGTACTTC
>TRBD1|TRBJ2-5|TRBV27|few
CASRTWGQGLEETQYF
TGTGCCAGCAGAACTTGGGGACAGGGCCTGGAAGAGACCCAGTACTTC
>NA|TRBJ2-7|TRBV7-2|many
CASSLVGGTYEQYF
TGTGCCAGCAGCTTAGTGGGCGGAACCTACGAGCAGTACTTC
>TRBD1|TRBJ2-5|TRBV4-3|few
CASSLGTDLQETQYF
TGCGCCAGCAGCCTCGGGACAGATCTCCAAGAGACCCAGTACTTC
>NA|TRBJ1-2|TRBV6-2/TRBV6-3|NA
CASSIGPYGYTF
TGTGCCAGCAGTATTGGCCCTTATGGCTACACCTTC
>NA|TRBJ1-5|TRBV10-3|NA
CAISEAGSQPQHF
TGTGCCATCAGTGAAGCAGGTTCTCAGCCCCAGCATTTT
>TRBD1|TRBJ1-5|TRBV6-2/TRBV6-3|NA
CASNLQGDQPQHF
TGTGCCAGCAACCTACAGGGGGATCAGCCCCAGCATTTT
>NA|TRBJ1-1|TRBV4-3|NA
CASSQASGMQANTEAFF
TGCGCCAGCAGCCAAGCCTCCGGGATGCAGGCGAACACTGAAGCTTTCTTT
>NA|TRBJ2-5|TRBV9|many
CASSVGAGGRGFQTQYF
TGTGCCAGCAGCGTGGGGGCCGGGGGCAGAGGATTCCAGACCCAGTACTTC
>TRBD1|TRBJ2-1|TRBV24-1|NA
CATSEPGQGIHNEQFF
TGTGCCACCAGTGAACCGGGACAGGGTATCCACAATGAGCAGTTCTTC
>NA|TRBJ1-5|TRBV30|few
CAWSRKGLDNQPQHF
TGTGCCTGGAGTAGAAAGGGACTAGACAATCAGCCCCAGCATTTT
>NA|TRBJ1-6|TRBV10-3|NA
CAISEPQGGNSPLHF
TGTGCCATCAGTGAGCCCCAGGGAGGTAATTCACCCCTCCACTTT
>TRBD2|TRBJ2-2|TRBV7-2|few
CASSLEPGGGELFF
TGTGCCAGCAGCTTGGAGCCGGGAGGCGGGGAGCTGTTTTTT
>NA|TRBJ1-2|TRBV29-1|NA
CSVVFLGRGGYTF
TGCAGCGTTGTCTTCCTGGGGCGGGGGGGCTACACCTTC
>TRBD2|TRBJ2-3|TRBV7-3|NA
CASSLIGTSGGTQYF
TGTGCCAGCAGCTTAATTGGGACTAGCGGCGGTACGCAGTATTTT
>NA|TRBJ2-2|TRBV3-1|NA
CASSRPSGELFF
TGTGCCAGCAGCCGGCCGTCGGGGGAGCTGTTTTTT
>TRBD1|TRBJ2-7|TRBV6-1|NA
CASRALRQGGKKQYF
TGTGCCAGCAGAGCTCTCAGACAGGGGGGGAAAAAGCAGTACTTC
>TRBD2|TRBJ2-1|TRBV5-4|few
CASSVPGLVANEQFF
TGTGCCAGCAGCGTTCCGGGACTAGTTGCCAATGAGCAGTTCTTC
>NA|TRBJ2-7|TRBV20-1|many
CSAAGTINYEQYF
TGCAGTGCCGCCGGGACAATCAACTACGAGCAGTACTTC
>NA|TRBJ2-2|TRBV12-3/TRBV12-4|NA
CATASRGELFF
TGTGCCACCGCGAGTAGAGGGGAGCTGTTTTTT
>NA|TRBJ2-3|TRBV2|NA
CASSKGDGVTDTQYF
TGTGCCAGCAGTAAGGGAGATGGAGTCACAGATACGCAGTATTTT
>NA|TRBJ2-5|TRBV12-5|NA
CASGHRGGETQYF
TGTGCTAGTGGGCACCGGGGAGGCGAGACCCAGTACTTC